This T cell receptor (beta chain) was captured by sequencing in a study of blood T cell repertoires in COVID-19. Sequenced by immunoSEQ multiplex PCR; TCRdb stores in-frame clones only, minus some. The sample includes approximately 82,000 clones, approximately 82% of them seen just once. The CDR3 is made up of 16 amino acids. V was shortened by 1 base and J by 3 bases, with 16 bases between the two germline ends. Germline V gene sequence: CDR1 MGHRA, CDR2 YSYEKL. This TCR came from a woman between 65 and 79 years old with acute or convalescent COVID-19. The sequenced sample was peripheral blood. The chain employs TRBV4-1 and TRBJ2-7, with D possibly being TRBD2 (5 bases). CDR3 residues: CASSQVGKDPNYEQYF. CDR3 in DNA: TGCGCCAGCAGCCAAGTCGGGAAAGATCCGAACTACGAGCAGTACTTC.